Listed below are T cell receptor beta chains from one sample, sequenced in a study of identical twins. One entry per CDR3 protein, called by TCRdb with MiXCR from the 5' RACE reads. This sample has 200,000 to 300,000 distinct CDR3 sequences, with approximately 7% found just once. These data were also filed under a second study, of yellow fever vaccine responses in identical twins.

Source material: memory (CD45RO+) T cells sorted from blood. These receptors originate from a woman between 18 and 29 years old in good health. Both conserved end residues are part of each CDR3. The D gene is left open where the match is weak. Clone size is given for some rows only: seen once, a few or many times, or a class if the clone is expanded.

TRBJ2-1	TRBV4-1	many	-	TGCGCCAGCAGCCAAGGGGACGTTGGGGCTGAGCAGTTCTTC	CASSQGDVGAEQFF
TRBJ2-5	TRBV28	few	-	TGTGCCAGCACTCCTGGGGGCAGAGGAGAGACCCAGTACTTC	CASTPGGRGETQYF
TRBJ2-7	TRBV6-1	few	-	TGTGCCAGCAGGAAACAGGGCCCAGGCCCTTACGAGCAGTACTTC	CASRKQGPGPYEQYF
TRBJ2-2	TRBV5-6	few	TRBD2	TGTGCCAGCAGCCCACTAAACCGGGAGGGAACCGGGGAGCTGTTTTTT	CASSPLNREGTGELFF
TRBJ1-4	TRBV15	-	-	TGTGCCACCAGCAGGGACGGACTTAATGAAAAACTGTTTTTT	CATSRDGLNEKLFF
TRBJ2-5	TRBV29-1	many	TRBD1	TGCAGCGCCACAGGGGGCGGAGAGACCCAGTACTTC	CSATGGGETQYF
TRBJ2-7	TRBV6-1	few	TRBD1	TGTGCCAGCAGTGAAAACGCAGGGGGCGGATACGAGCAGTACTTC	CASSENAGGGYEQYF
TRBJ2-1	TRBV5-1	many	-	TGCGCCAGCAGCTTGGTGGGGGCCATTATGAACAATGAGCAGTTCTTC	CASSLVGAIMNNEQFF
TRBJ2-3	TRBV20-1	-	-	TGCAGTGCCGTAGCGCATGGCACAGATACGCAGTATTTT	CSAVAHGTDTQYF
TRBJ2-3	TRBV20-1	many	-	TGCAGTGCCCGCCGGTTTGCCCCTAGCACAGATACGCAGTATTTT	CSARRFAPSTDTQYF
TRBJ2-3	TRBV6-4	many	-	TGTGCCAGCAGCCAGACTCCCAGCGGAGATACGCAGTATTTT	CASSQTPSGDTQYF
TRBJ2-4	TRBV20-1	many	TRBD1	TGCAGTGCTGCCGGGACAGGGTTCCGAAGCATTCAGTACTTC	CSAAGTGFRSIQYF
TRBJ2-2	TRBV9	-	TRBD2	TGTGCCAGCAGCTCACAGACTAGCATGAACACCGGGGAGCTGTTTTTT	CASSSQTSMNTGELFF
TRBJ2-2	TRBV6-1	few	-	TGTGCCAGCAGACAGAATCCGAACACCGGGGAGCTGTTTTTT	CASRQNPNTGELFF
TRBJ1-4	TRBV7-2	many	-	TGTGCCAGCAGCATGCAGGGAACTAATGAAAAACTGTTTTTT	CASSMQGTNEKLFF
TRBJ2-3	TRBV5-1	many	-	TGCGCCAGCAGCTTGGCACAGAGCACAGATACGCAGTATTTT	CASSLAQSTDTQYF
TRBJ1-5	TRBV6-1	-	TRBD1	TGTGCCACAAGGGAATTCAGGGGGCTCGATCAGCCCCAGCATTTT	CATREFRGLDQPQHF
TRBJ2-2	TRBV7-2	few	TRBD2	TGTGCCAGCAGCTCATCTAGAGCGGGGCGCACCGGGGAGCTGTTTTTT	CASSSSRAGRTGELFF
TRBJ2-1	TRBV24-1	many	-	TGTGCCACCAGTGATAGTGTAGGGAATGAGCAGTTCTTC	CATSDSVGNEQFF
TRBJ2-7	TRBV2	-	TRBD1	TGTGCCAGCCGGGACAGGGGGAACTACGAGCAGTACTTC	CASRDRGNYEQYF
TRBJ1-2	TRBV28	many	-	TGTGCCAGCAGTTTAGGGGCGGCCTTGGACTACACCTTC	CASSLGAALDYTF
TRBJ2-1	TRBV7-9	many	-	TGTGCCAGCAGCCTTAGGACTTCCAGCTCCTACAATGAGCAGTTCTTC	CASSLRTSSSYNEQFF
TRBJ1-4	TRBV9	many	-	TGTGCCAGCAGCGTAGGAAGTGGGGATCGGGAAAAACTGTTTTTT	CASSVGSGDREKLFF
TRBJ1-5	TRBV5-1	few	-	TGCGCCAGCAGCCTACAGCTAGGCGATCAGCCCCAGCATTTT	CASSLQLGDQPQHF
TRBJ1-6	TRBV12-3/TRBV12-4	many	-	TGTGCCAGCAGTCCGACAGGAGATAATTCACCCCTCCACTTT	CASSPTGDNSPLHF
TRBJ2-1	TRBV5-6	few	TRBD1	TGTGCCAGCAGCTTTAACAGGGGGTCGAACAATGAGCAGTTCTTC	CASSFNRGSNNEQFF
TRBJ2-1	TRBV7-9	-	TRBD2	TGTGCCAGCAGCTTAGGGACTAGCGGGAGGCCCTACAATGAGCAGTTCTTC	CASSLGTSGRPYNEQFF
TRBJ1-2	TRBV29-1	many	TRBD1	TGCAGCGCCGAAGTCCCGGGACAGGGGGCGTTAGGCTATGGCTACACCTTC	CSAEVPGQGALGYGYTF
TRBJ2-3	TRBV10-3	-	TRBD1	TGTGCCATCAGTGAAGGACAGGGGCGGGATACGCAGTATTTT	CAISEGQGRDTQYF
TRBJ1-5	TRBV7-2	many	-	TGTGCCAGCAGCTTAGGAGGGACTAGCAATCAGCCCCAGCATTTT	CASSLGGTSNQPQHF
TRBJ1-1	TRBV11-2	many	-	TGTGCCAGCAGCCTCGGGCGGGGGACCGTGAACACTGAAGCTTTCTTT	CASSLGRGTVNTEAFF
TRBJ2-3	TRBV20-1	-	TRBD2	TGCTGTGCTAGAGATTCGGGGGCGACTAGCGGGAGAAAGGATACGCAGTATTTT	CCARDSGATSGRKDTQYF
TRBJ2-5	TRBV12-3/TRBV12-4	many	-	TGTGCCAGCAGTTTGGGGAGCCTCATCATCCAAGAGACCCAGTACTTC	CASSLGSLIIQETQYF
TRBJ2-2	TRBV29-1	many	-	TGCAGCGTTGAAAAACAGGGCACCGGGGAGCTGTTTTTT	CSVEKQGTGELFF
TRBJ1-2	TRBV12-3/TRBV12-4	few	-	TGTGCCACCCGGACGGGTAACTATGGCTACACCTTC	CATRTGNYGYTF
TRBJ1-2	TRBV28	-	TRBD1	TGTGCCAGCCGAACCCAACAGGGGTTCTATGGCTACACCTTC	CASRTQQGFYGYTF
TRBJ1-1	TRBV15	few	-	TGTGCCACCAGCAGAGAGCGGGGCACGGGGACTGAAGCTTTCTTT	CATSRERGTGTEAFF
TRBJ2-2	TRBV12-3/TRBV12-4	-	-	TGTGCCAGCAGTTGGCTCGAGGCCGGGGAGCTGTTTTTT	CASSWLEAGELFF
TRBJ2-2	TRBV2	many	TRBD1	TGTGCCAGCAGGGGACAGGCTTCGTCCGGGGAGCTGTTTTTT	CASRGQASSGELFF
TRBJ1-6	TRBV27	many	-	TGTGCCAGCAGTTTATCCACAGGGATGAATTCACCCCTCCACTTT	CASSLSTGMNSPLHF
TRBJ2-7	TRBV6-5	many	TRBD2	TGTGCCAGCAGTCCGCAGACACTTTCCCTAACTGCTAGCGGGAGGGCTAGTTCCTACGAGCAGTACTTC	CASSPQTLSLTASGRASSYEQYF
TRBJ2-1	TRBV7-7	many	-	TGTGCCAGCAGCTCAAACCCCAACAATGAGCAGTTCTTC	CASSSNPNNEQFF
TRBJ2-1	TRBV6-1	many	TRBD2	TGTGCCAGCAGTGAACTTACCCTAGCGGGAGTATCAAATGAGCAGTTCTTC	CASSELTLAGVSNEQFF
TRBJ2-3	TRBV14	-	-	TGTGCCAGCAGCCGAGGACTTACCACAGATACGCAGTATTTT	CASSRGLTTDTQYF
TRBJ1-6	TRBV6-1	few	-	TGTGCCAGCAGCCGCGGCCGGGACCCTAATTCACCCCTCCACTTT	CASSRGRDPNSPLHF
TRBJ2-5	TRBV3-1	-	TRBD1	TGTGCCAGCAGCAATCGGGACAGCCGACAAGAGACCCAGTACTTC	CASSNRDSRQETQYF